Presented here are 5 T cell receptor beta chains from one specimen sequenced in a study of CD8+ T cells in alopecia areata. Extraction and reverse transcription of RNA yielded cDNA as the sequencing template. Profiling relied on immunoSEQ multiplex PCR, and the TCRdb table lists in-frame clones only, not all of them. In the table there are under 150,000 clones, roughly three fifths of which are singletons. Treatment noted: oral pan-JAK inhibitor, 5-10 mg twice daily. Specimen: CD4+ T cells sorted from blood, collected at week 24, from a patient treated with tofacitinib. The receptors come from a human donor with alopecia areata.

The V gene is TRBV5-6, the J gene TRBJ1-5, with a weak D call TRBD1 (5 bases). CDR3 size: 13 residues. The V and J ends lost 4 bases and 6 bases respectively, with 11 bases between them. Germline lookup yields CDR1 SGHDT and CDR2 YYEEEE. The chain's CDR3 is CASSLGDRQPQHF. CDR3 in DNA: TGTGCCAGCAGCCTAGGGGACCGTCAGCCCCAGCATTTT.

This clone was detected a few times. The chain joins TRBV27 to TRBJ1-6; 7 nucleotides match TRBD1. The trim removed 6 bases at V and 10 bases at J, leaving 12 bases unmatched. Germline-derived CDR1 and CDR2 are MNHEY and SMNVEV (reference sequence). This CDR3 has 15 amino acids. The CDR3 DNA follows: TGTGCCAGCAGATCCGACAGGGCCCGAGGGTCACCCCTCCACTTT. As protein: CASRSDRARGSPLHF.

CDR3 residues: CAWRDMLGTSFTEAFF. For the CDR3, the DNA is TGTGCCTGGAGAGACATGTTAGGGACGTCTTTCACTGAAGCTTTCTTT. V gene TRBV30 combines with J gene TRBJ1-1; a possible D gene is TRBD1 (5 bases). The germline V gene has CDR1 GTSNPN and CDR2 SVGIG (reference sequence). V dropped 3 bases and J dropped 4 bases, with 21 bases sitting between them. The CDR3 runs 16 residues.

This clone was seen only once. The chain carries TRBV15 and TRBJ1-4; a possible D gene is TRBD1 (6 bases). Germline values: CDR1 LNHNV, CDR2 YYDKDF (reference sequence). V dropped 5 bases and J dropped 10 bases, with 17 bases sitting between them. CDR3 length equals 14 residues. The CDR3 here is CATSPNPQGAKLFF. CDR3 DNA: TGTGCCACCAGCCCTAACCCACAGGGCGCAAAACTGTTTTTT.

The genes are TRBV25-1 and TRBJ2-3; TRBD2 agrees at 8 bases. The CDR3 spans 12 residues. Germline CDR1 reads MGHDK; CDR2 reads SYGVNS. The V segment lost 2 bases and the J segment 12 bases; nucleotides outside the gene matches: 4. This CDR3 is CASSEPAGGQYF. Here the CDR3 DNA reads TGTGCCAGCAGTGAACCGGCGGGGGGTCAGTATTTT.